This T cell receptor beta chain is drawn from a study of CD8 T cells in cerebrospinal fluid in Alzheimer's disease. Background on the study: Clonal expansion of CSF T cells was measured with plate-based and droplet-based single-cell sequencing. Study-wide points: Healthy subjects less often had a clone of at least 3% than Alzheimer's patients. EBV-specific clones showed no enrichment in Alzheimer's patients and were not the top expanded clones.

A neurodegenerative disease comparison group consisted of Parkinson's disease patients. TCRdb reworked the 10x single-cell sequencing reads into one entry per CDR3 protein, no DNA. The table for this sample gives about 800 distinct CDR3 sequences. This clonotype is large by frequency. Antigen unknown. CDR3 size: 11 residues. CDR1 is MNHNY and CDR2 is SVGAGI in the germline V gene (reference sequence). The source of this sequence is a human donor with Parkinson's disease. This sequence joins TRBV6-6 and TRBJ1-3. Material for sequencing was cerebrospinal fluid. CDR3 residues: CASSYGNTIYF.